This entry concerns a single T cell receptor (beta chain). As yet, its antigen is unknown. V lost 2 bases to trimming and J lost 3 bases; unmatched junction nucleotides: 6. Germline CDR1 reads MNHNS; CDR2 reads SASEGT. The CDR3 has 15 residues. The sort gate was single viable CD3+CD4+CD8-CD45RO+ cells for memory CD4+ T cells. Total CD4+ T cells were enriched by CD4 positive selection. The data stem from a study of memory CD4+ T cells and cytomegalovirus serostatus. Study overall: Of the healthy Belgian adults, under 10 were CMV seropositive and 20 to 30 seronegative.

Authors' data handling: After removing out-of-frame reads, approximately 2 million distinct TCRbeta sequences remained. Data came from immunoSEQ multiplex PCR; TCRdb stores just in-frame clones and leaves some out. V and J calls and clone size follow that table, whereas D and trimming were derived from the DNA. The sample carries around 45,000 clones, approximately 81% recorded once. Study results and limitations: The CMV-associated TCR signature appears largely within the CD4+ memory repertoire.

The V and J genes are TRBV6-1 and TRBJ1-2, with TRBD1 matching over 7 bases. Specimen: memory CD4+ T cells from blood. The sequence was collected from an adult in good health and CMV-seropositive. The chain's CDR3 is CASSETQGEDYGYTF. The CDR3 DNA sequence: TGTGCCAGCAGTGAAACCCAGGGGGAAGACTATGGCTACACCTTC.